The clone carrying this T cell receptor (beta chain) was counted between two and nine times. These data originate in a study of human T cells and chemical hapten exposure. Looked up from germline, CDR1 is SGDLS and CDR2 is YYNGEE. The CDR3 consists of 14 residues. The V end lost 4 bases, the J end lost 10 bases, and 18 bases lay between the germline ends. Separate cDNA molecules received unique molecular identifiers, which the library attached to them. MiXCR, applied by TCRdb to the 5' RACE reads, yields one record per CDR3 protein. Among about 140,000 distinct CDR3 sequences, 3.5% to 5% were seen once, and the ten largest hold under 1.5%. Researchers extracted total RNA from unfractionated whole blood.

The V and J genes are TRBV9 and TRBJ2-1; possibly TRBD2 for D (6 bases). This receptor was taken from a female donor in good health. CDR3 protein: CASSPGGTALEQFF. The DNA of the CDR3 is TGTGCCAGCAGCCCCGGTGGGACTGCTCTCGAGCAGTTCTTC. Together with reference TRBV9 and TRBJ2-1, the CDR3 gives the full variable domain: DSGVTQTPKHLITATGQRVTLRCSPRSGDLSVYWYQQSLDQGLQFLIQYYNGEERAKGNILERFSAQQFPDLHSELNLSSLELGDSALYFCASSPGGTALEQFFGPGTRLTVL.